Listed below are T cell receptor beta chains from one sample, sequenced in a study of TIL therapy for anti-PD-1-resistant metastatic lung cancer. Sequenced by immunoSEQ multiplex PCR; TCRdb stores in-frame clones only, minus some. This table holds tens of thousands of clones, 70% to 80% found once. Here the sequenced sample was blood, taken at baseline. The receptors stem from a person aged 25-80 years with non-small cell lung cancer. Each CDR3 is given with its conserved first and last residue. D genes are given only for firm matches. The size entry is marked missing in some rows and otherwise reads once, few, many or a size class.

J | D | size | V | CDR3 | DNA
TRBJ1-2 | TRBD1 | . | TRBV5-5 | CASSLDRGQDGYTF | TGTGCCAGCAGCTTGGACAGGGGGCAAGATGGCTACACCTTC
TRBJ1-6 | . | few | TRBV20-1 | CSASGSGGRDSPLHF | TGCAGTGCTAGTGGATCGGGGGGTCGAGATTCACCCCTCCACTTT
TRBJ2-1 | TRBD2 | . | TRBV4-3 | CASSQDWLAGYNEQFF | TGCGCCAGCAGCCAAGATTGGCTAGCGGGGTACAATGAGCAGTTCTTC
TRBJ1-1 | . | . | TRBV5-1 | CASSLGGETEAFF | TGCGCCAGCAGCTTGGGGGGTGAGACTGAAGCTTTCTTT
TRBJ2-1 | . | once | TRBV3-1/TRBV3-2 | CASSQYSGVIYNEQFF | TGTGCCAGCAGCCAATATAGCGGAGTCATTTACAATGAGCAGTTCTTC
TRBJ1-2 | TRBD1 | few | TRBV19 | CASRYTGGKDGYTF | TGTGCCAGTAGATATACAGGGGGCAAAGATGGCTACACCTTC
TRBJ2-3 | . | few | TRBV5-6 | CASSGGTDTQYF | TGTGCCAGCAGCGGAGGGACAGATACGCAGTATTTT
TRBJ2-5 | . | . | TRBV11-2 | CASSEHRTPRVPNQETQYF | TGTGCCAGCAGCGAACATAGAACCCCAAGGGTACCCAACCAAGAGACCCAGTACTTC
TRBJ2-2 | . | once | TRBV5-1 | CASSLTGTTNTGELFF | TGCGCCAGCAGCTTGACCGGGACAACGAACACCGGGGAGCTGTTTTTT
TRBJ2-2 | . | few | TRBV5-1 | CASSLDMVGATGELFF | TGCGCCAGCAGCTTGGATATGGTAGGGGCCACCGGGGAGCTGTTTTTT
TRBJ2-2 | . | few | TRBV10-1 | CASSDEGHSGELFF | TGCGCCAGCAGTGATGAGGGCCATAGCGGGGAGCTGTTTTTT
TRBJ1-2 | . | few | TRBV18 | CASSPPRGTNYGYTF | TGTGCCAGCTCACCACCTCGGGGGACTAACTATGGCTACACCTTC
TRBJ2-3 | . | . | TRBV3-1/TRBV3-2 | CASSQFMKDTQYF | TGTGCCAGCAGCCAATTTATGAAAGATACGCAGTATTTT
TRBJ2-3 | TRBD1 | . | TRBV27 | CASSFTIGQGRTDTQYF | TGTGCCAGCAGTTTTACCATAGGACAGGGACGCACAGATACGCAGTATTTT
TRBJ2-3 | . | . | TRBV21-1 | CASSKARTLLGDTQYF | TGTGCCAGCAGCAAAGCTAGGACTCTTTTGGGAGATACGCAGTATTTT
TRBJ1-6 | . | . | TRBV4-3 | CASSPAINSPLHF | TGCGCCAGCAGCCCGGCCATAAATTCACCCCTCCACTTT
TRBJ1-6 | . | few | TRBV5-1 | CASSFTSREGSPLHF | TGCGCCAGCAGCTTCACGTCACGGGAGGGTTCACCCCTCCACTTT
TRBJ1-2 | . | once | TRBV4-1 | CASTPHGGGTFYGYTF | TGCGCCAGCACCCCTCATGGGGGGGGAACCTTCTATGGCTACACCTTC
TRBJ1-2 | . | . | TRBV3-1/TRBV3-2 | CASSQDIYRNFYGYTF | TGTGCCAGCAGCCAAGATATCTACAGGAATTTCTATGGCTACACCTTC
TRBJ2-1 | TRBD2 | . | TRBV5-4 | CASSTGGGDEQFF | TGTGCCAGCAGCACGGGGGGGGGCGATGAGCAGTTCTTC